This TCR beta chain was recorded in a study of neurological immune-mediated disorders. The cDNA was generated through 5'RACE incorporating 10-nucleotide random UMIs. One entry per CDR3 protein, called by TCRdb with MiXCR from the 5' RACE reads. The table has about 32,000 distinct CDR3 sequences, 3.5% to 4% seen once; the top ten hold under 2.5%. Study-level points and caveats: CDR3 amino acid sequences of expanded clones were not shared across subjects, a result suggesting private repertoires in all groups. While HTLV-1-associated myelopathy showed the greatest TCR clonal expansion, multiple sclerosis showed the least, falling below healthy controls.

This clonotype was detected many times. Its antigen is currently unknown. This CDR3 comprises 15 residues. The germline CDR1 and CDR2 sequences are DFQATT and SNEGSKA (reference sequence). Trimming took off 1 base at V and 1 base at J, with 13 bases between the two ends. For the unsorted libraries, 2 million PBMCs stored at -80 C served as input. The receptor was isolated from a young man with multiple sclerosis. The V and J genes are TRBV20-1 and TRBJ1-1; perhaps TRBD1 as D (5 bases). Specimen: PBMCs. CDR3 region: CSARARGTQNTEAFF. CDR3 coding DNA: TGCAGTGCTAGAGCCCGCGGGACGCAGAACACTGAAGCTTTCTTT.